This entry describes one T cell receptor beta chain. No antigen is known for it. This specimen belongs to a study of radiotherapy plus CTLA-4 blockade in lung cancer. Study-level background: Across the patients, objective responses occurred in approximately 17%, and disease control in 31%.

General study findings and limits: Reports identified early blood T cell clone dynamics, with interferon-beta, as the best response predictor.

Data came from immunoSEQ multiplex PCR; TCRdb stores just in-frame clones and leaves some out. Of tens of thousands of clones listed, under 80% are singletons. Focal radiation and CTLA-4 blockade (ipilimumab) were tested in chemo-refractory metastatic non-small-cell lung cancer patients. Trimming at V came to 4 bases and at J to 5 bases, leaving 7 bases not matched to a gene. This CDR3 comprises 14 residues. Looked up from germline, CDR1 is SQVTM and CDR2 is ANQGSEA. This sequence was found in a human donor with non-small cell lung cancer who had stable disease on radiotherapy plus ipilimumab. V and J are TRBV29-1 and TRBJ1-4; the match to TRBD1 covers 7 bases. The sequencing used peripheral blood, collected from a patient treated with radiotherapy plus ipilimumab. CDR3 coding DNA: TGCAGCGTTGGACAGGGTTCGAACAATGAAAAACTGTTTTTT. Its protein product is CSVGQGSNNEKLFF.